The 29 T cell receptor beta chains reported below all come from one sample, sequenced in a study of blood T cell repertoires in COVID-19. The table came from immunoSEQ multiplex PCR; TCRdb's copy has only in-frame clones and leaves some out. The sample has about 100,000 clones, over 75% seen once. Specimen: peripheral blood. All receptors come from a man aged 60-69 years with acute or convalescent COVID-19.

This chain links TRBV20-1 with TRBJ2-7, with D possibly matching TRBD1 (6 bases). V lost 6 bases and J lost 8, with 14 bases in between. CDR1 DFQATT and CDR2 SNEGSKA come from the germline V gene (reference sequence). This CDR3 is built from 11 residues. CDR3: CSARVQGKQYF. The CDR3 DNA is TGCAGTGCAAGGGTCCAGGGGAAGCAGTACTTC.

The rearrangement joins TRBV6-2 or TRBV6-3 to TRBJ2-3, with 10 bases aligning to TRBD1. CDR1 MNHEY and CDR2 SVGEGT come from the germline V gene. V gave up 1 base and J gave up 3 bases; unmatched junction bases: 1. The CDR3 contains 15 residues. The CDR3 loop reads CASSYWGQGTDTQYF. The DNA of the CDR3 is TGTGCCAGCAGTTACTGGGGACAGGGGACAGATACGCAGTATTTT.

The chain combines TRBV11-3 with TRBJ2-7; TRBD2 is a possible D gene (5 bases). This CDR3 contains 15 residues. CDR1 is SGHNT, CDR2 YENEEA, per germline. V was cut by 6 bases and J by 0 bases, with 15 bases left in between. Here the CDR3 reads CASSPGGASSYEQYF. The DNA for the CDR3 is TGTGCCAGCAGTCCAGGAGGTGCCAGCTCCTACGAGCAGTACTTC.

This clone was observed a few times. The J gene is TRBJ2-5, the V gene TRBV7-2; tentatively, D is TRBD2 (5 bases). There are 15 residues in the CDR3. With 1 base removed from V and 1 base from J, the gap between germline ends came to 10 bases. The germline V gene has CDR1 SGHTA and CDR2 FQGNSA. The CDR3 protein is CASSLGLPSQETQYF. As DNA, the CDR3 is TGTGCCAGCAGCTTAGGACTACCCTCCCAAGAGACCCAGTACTTC.

The V call is TRBV9, the J call TRBJ2-5; 12 positions agree with TRBD1. The J segment lost 2 bases and the V segment lost 4 bases, leaving 6 bases of the junction unmatched. CDR3 size: 16 residues. Germline CDR1 reads SGDLS; CDR2 reads YYNGEE. This CDR3 reads CASSSGQGAGQETQYF. The DNA of the CDR3 is TGTGCCAGCAGCTCGGGACAGGGGGCTGGGCAAGAGACCCAGTACTTC. Filled out from reference TRBV9 and TRBJ2-5, the complete variable domain reads DSGVTQTPKHLITATGQRVTLRCSPRSGDLSVYWYQQSLDQGLQFLIQYYNGEERAKGNILERFSAQQFPDLHSELNLSSLELGDSALYFCASSSGQGAGQETQYFGPGTRLLVL.

V is TRBV5-6 and J is TRBJ2-1; D unresolved. V lost 1 base and J 8 bases, leaving 10 bases between the germline ends. Germline V gene sequence: CDR1 SGHDT, CDR2 YYEEEE. The CDR3 loop spans 13 amino acids. The DNA of the CDR3 is TGTGCCAGCAGCTTGCTCGGTGTGGATGAGCAGTTCTTC. Protein product: CASSLLGVDEQFF.

V usage is TRBV9 and J usage is TRBJ2-1; 8 nucleotides match TRBD2. The CDR3 loop spans 15 amino acids. Germline CDR1 reads SGDLS; CDR2 reads YYNGEE. The trim removed 5 bases at V and 3 bases at J, leaving 7 bases unmatched. The CDR3 DNA reads as TGTGCCAGCAGTCTTGGACGGGGGGGCTACAATGAGCAGTTCTTC. Protein product: CASSLGRGGYNEQFF.

The chain couples TRBV6-5 to TRBJ1-6, with a weak D call TRBD1 (6 bases). Trimming stripped 8 bases from V and 7 bases from J, with 6 bases between. CDR1 and CDR2 from the germline V gene are MNHEY and SVGAGI. The CDR3 is 11 residues long. The CDR3 loop is CASGQNSPLHF. The DNA for the CDR3 is TGTGCCAGCGGACAGAATTCACCCCTCCACTTT.

This clone has a single count. This chain links TRBV30 with TRBJ1-2, with TRBD1 identical over 7 bases. The CDR3 is 17 residues long. CDR1 is GTSNPN and CDR2 is SVGIG in the germline V gene (reference sequence). Losses at the gene ends were 0 bases for V and 0 bases for J; bases not matched to a gene: 10. The CDR3 DNA follows: TGTGCCTGGAGTGTACGAAGGGGGCTTCGAGCTAACTATGGCTACACCTTC. It encodes CAWSVRRGLRANYGYTF.

A remark on this clone: Compared with germline, one end of the junction differs, possibly owing to a read error. The J gene is TRBJ2-3, the V gene TRBV7-7, with TRBD2 identical over 8 bases. The CDR3 is 16 amino acids. Germline CDR1 is SSHAT and CDR2 is FNYEAQ (reference sequence). The CDR3 reads CASSLVPAGDTDTQYF. In nucleotides, the CDR3 is TGTGCTAGCAGCTTAGTTCCAGCGGGGGATACAGATACGCAGTATTTT.

This clone was seen a single time. The rearrangement joins TRBV19 to TRBJ2-1; TRBD2 aligns across 14 bases. The CDR3 spans 14 residues. J was trimmed by 10 bases and V by 8 bases; bases with no gene match: 7. Germline lookup yields CDR1 LNHDA and CDR2 SQIVND (reference sequence). CDR3 in amino acids: CASSPGLAGEEQFF. CDR3 bases: TGTGCCAGTTCTCCGGGACTAGCGGGAGAGGAGCAGTTCTTC.

V usage is TRBV3-1 (or the pseudogene TRBV3-2) and J usage is TRBJ2-1, with TRBD2 matching over 12 bases. Trimming cost V 4 bases and J 8 bases; bases outside gene matches: 9. CDR3 size: 16 residues. Per germline, CDR1 LGHDT and CDR2 YNNKEL (reference sequence). CDR3 residues: CASSPPSGRAWDEQFF. CDR3 DNA: TGTGCCAGCAGCCCTCCTAGCGGGAGGGCCTGGGATGAGCAGTTCTTC.

The rearrangement uses TRBV6-5 and TRBJ1-2; unclear D gene. Trimming took off 2 bases at V and 4 bases at J, with 8 bases between the two ends. The CDR3 has 13 amino acids. Germline values: CDR1 MNHEY, CDR2 SVGAGI. CDR3 DNA sequence: TGTGCCAGCAGTTACGGCAGGCTCTATGGCTACACCTTC. Encoded protein: CASSYGRLYGYTF.

The chain is built from TRBV5-8 and TRBJ1-3; 7 positions match TRBD1. Trimming at V came to 7 bases and at J to 2 bases, leaving 6 bases not matched to a gene. Germline V gene data show CDR1 as SGHTS and CDR2 as YDEGEE. The CDR3 runs 14 residues. CDR3 protein: CASEKGATGNTIYF. As DNA, the CDR3 is TGTGCCAGCGAGAAGGGGGCCACTGGAAACACCATATATTTT.

The rearrangement links TRBV19 to TRBJ1-2, with 7 bases aligning to TRBD1. Germline V gene data show CDR1 as LNHDA and CDR2 as SQIVND (reference sequence). The CDR3 spans 14 residues. V dropped 3 bases and J dropped 4; count of bases not matched to a gene: 5. This CDR3 is CASSIGPGGYGYTF. In DNA form, the CDR3 reads TGTGCCAGTAGTATTGGGCCAGGGGGCTATGGCTACACCTTC.

This clone appeared a few times. The chain recombines TRBV7-6 with TRBJ2-7; TRBD2 agrees at 8 bases. With 5 bases clipped from V and 6 bases from J, the junction kept 12 bases outside the gene matches. Germline V gene sequence: CDR1 SGHVS, CDR2 FNYEAQ. This CDR3 contains 15 residues. The CDR3 region has the DNA TGTGCCAGCAGCCTGGGACTAGGGGGGACAACCGAGCAGTACTTC. Translating it yields CASSLGLGGTTEQYF.

The CDR3 nucleotides read TGCGCCAGCAGACCGGGACAAAAGTACGAGCAGTACTTC. This codes for CASRPGQKYEQYF. J is TRBJ2-7 and V is TRBV5-1; D is possibly TRBD1 (6 bases). The V end lost 5 bases, the J end lost 4 bases, and 13 bases lay between the germline ends. The CDR3 contains 13 residues. The V gene's germline CDR1 is SGHRS and CDR2 YFSETQ.

CDR3 bases: TGTGCCAGCAGTGAACCCCAGGAACCCCAGCATTTT. This encodes CASSEPQEPQHF. The chain carries TRBV6-1 and TRBJ1-5; D ambiguous. CDR1 is MNHNS, CDR2 SASEGT, per germline. The CDR3 runs 12 residues. With 2 bases removed from V and 10 bases from J, the gap between germline ends came to 9 bases.

The gene calls are TRBV7-3 and TRBJ1-3; 9 bases are shared with TRBD1. The CDR3 covers 16 residues. Germline CDR1 SGHTA, CDR2 FQGTGA. Trimming cost V 5 bases and J 4 bases; bases outside gene matches: 9. The CDR3 region is CASSPAGTGTGNTIYF. The CDR3 DNA reads TGTGCCAGCAGCCCCGCGGGGACAGGGACAGGAAACACCATATATTTT.

V usage is TRBV10-3 and J usage is TRBJ2-7; D is possibly TRBD1 (6 bases). V was pared by 4 bases and J by 6 bases, with 19 bases between. This CDR3 has 15 amino acids. Germline V gives CDR1 ENHRY, CDR2 SYGVKD. Written as DNA, the CDR3 is TGTGCCATCAGTGGGTTAACAGGGTCCCCTCTCGAGCAGTACTTC. It specifies CAISGLTGSPLEQYF.

This chain links TRBV6-5 with TRBJ2-7; maybe TRBD2 (7 bases). Deletions cut 6 bases from V and 2 bases from J, with 11 bases between. This CDR3 spans 13 amino acids. Germline loops: CDR1 MNHEY, CDR2 SVGAGI. CDR3 DNA: TGTGCCAGCAGAGTGGGGGGGCCCTACGAGCAGTACTTC. It translates to CASRVGGPYEQYF.

The chain links TRBV16 to TRBJ1-1; a possible D gene is TRBD1 (6 bases). The germline V gene encodes CDR1 KGHSY and CDR2 FQNENV. This CDR3 contains 14 residues. Trimming pared 2 bases from V and 4 bases from J, leaving 11 bases between. The CDR3 nucleotides are TGTGCCAGCAGCCAACGGGTAGGGGGCACTGAAGCTTTCTTT. This codes for CASSQRVGGTEAFF.

The chain joins TRBV10-1 to TRBJ1-6; D perhaps matches TRBD1 (5 bases). V lost 4 bases, J lost 13 bases, and 17 bases lay in between. The CDR3 sequence is 14 residues long. Germline CDR1 is WNHNN and CDR2 is SYGVQD (reference sequence). In DNA, the CDR3 is TGCGCCAGCAGTGCGGGGGGTACCCTGAGCCCCCTCCACTTT. Translation: CASSAGGTLSPLHF.

This chain connects TRBV5-1 to TRBJ2-2; 7 bases match TRBD1. V trimming: 2 bases; J trimming: 5 bases; junction bases outside the gene matches: 0. This CDR3 has 13 residues. In germline, CDR1 is SGHRS, CDR2 YFSETQ. CDR3 coding DNA: TGCGCCAGCAGCTTACAGGGGACCGGGGAGCTGTTTTTT. Translated, it gives CASSLQGTGELFF.

This chain connects TRBV30 to TRBJ2-5; D possibly corresponds to TRBD2 (6 bases). The CDR3 has 11 amino acids. The V end was cut by 7 bases, the J end by 4 bases, with 10 bases between. Looked up from germline, CDR1 is GTSNPN and CDR2 is SVGIG (reference sequence). This CDR3 reads CASGGRETQYF. The CDR3 nucleotides are TGTGCCTCCGGAGGGAGAGAGACCCAGTACTTC.

This clone was recorded once. The chain recombines TRBV6-5 with TRBJ1-4, with 7 bases lining up with TRBD1. The length of the CDR3 is 15 residues. CDR1 is MNHEY and CDR2 is SVGAGI in the germline V gene. V lost 0 bases and J lost 7; bases outside the gene matches: 5. CDR3 DNA: TGTGCCAGCAGTTACTCAAAGGGGGCGCCTGAAAAACTGTTTTTT. This translates into CASSYSKGAPEKLFF.

The gene calls are TRBV7-2 and TRBJ1-2, with D maybe TRBD1 (5 bases). The CDR3 runs 14 residues. V lost 3 bases, J lost 13 bases, and 21 bases lay in between. Germline V gene lookup returns CDR1 SGHTA and CDR2 FQGNSA. CDR3: CASSLNSDRWGLTF. In DNA form, the CDR3 reads TGTGCCAGCAGCTTGAATTCAGACAGATGGGGCCTCACCTTC.

The chain combines TRBV2 with TRBJ1-6, with a weak D call TRBD1 (5 bases). With 6 bases removed from V and 7 bases from J, the gap between germline ends came to 10 bases. CDR1 and CDR2 (germline): SNHLY, FYNNEI. This CDR3 is 13 amino acids long. The CDR3 loop reads CASRDMGNSPLHF. In nucleotides, the CDR3 is TGTGCCAGCAGGGACATGGGAAATTCACCCCTCCACTTT.

V usage is TRBV2 and J usage is TRBJ2-2; possible D gene TRBD1, 7 bases. The CDR3 contains 13 residues. Trimming took 5 bases from V and 9 from J, leaving 13 bases between them. Germline V gene lookup returns CDR1 SNHLY and CDR2 FYNNEI. CDR3 sequence (DNA): TGTGCCAGCAGTCCAGGGGGGCACCGGGAGCTGTTTTTT. It translates to CASSPGGHRELFF.